This is a list of T cell receptor beta chains from one sample in a study of cytomegalovirus exposure and HLA in healthy donors. Data came from immunoSEQ multiplex PCR; TCRdb stores just in-frame clones and leaves some out. This sample has 250,000 to 350,000 clones; 70% to 90% occur once, and the top ten carry roughly 4%. Sequencing was performed on PBMCs. Receptor source: a man between 40 and 49 years old in good health and CMV-seropositive. The CDR3 runs from the conserved cysteine through the conserved F or W. A D gene is named only where the DNA matches it firmly. Only some rows state a clone size, as once, few, many or a class for expanded clones.

clone_size	v_call	j_call	d_call	cdr3_aa
.	TRBV2	TRBJ2-5	TRBD1	CASSGGGAGTQYF
.	TRBV10-3	TRBJ2-2	TRBD2	CAIGAGANTGELFF
.	TRBV18	TRBJ2-5	.	CASSQFATGRETQYF
.	TRBV6-6	TRBJ2-7	.	CASSYSPGGSYEQYF
few	TRBV28	TRBJ1-2	.	CASTAGPAGYTF
once	TRBV19	TRBJ2-2	TRBD2	CASSIAPGLADNTGELFF
.	TRBV19	TRBJ1-1	TRBD1	CASLRRGTGGFILGTEAFF
.	TRBV7-2	TRBJ1-5	.	CASSLTGSWTGQPQHF
.	TRBV19	TRBJ1-2	.	CASSIASQNNYGYTF
.	TRBV27	TRBJ2-7	.	CASSLSIQGLSYEQYF
.	TRBV2	TRBJ2-5	TRBD1	CASNRQGQETQYF
.	TRBV6-6	TRBJ1-1	.	CASSPFDTEAFF
.	TRBV9	TRBJ1-6	.	CASSPTTGNSPLHF
.	TRBV5-4	TRBJ2-2	.	CASSSDLNTGELFF
.	TRBV6-1	TRBJ1-5	TRBD1	CASSSPTGLGQPQHF
.	TRBV27	TRBJ1-5	.	CASSLWGGVSNQPQHF
.	TRBV7-2	TRBJ1-4	.	CASSLAAAGDEKLFF
.	TRBV9	TRBJ1-2	.	CASSVANRLSSGYTF